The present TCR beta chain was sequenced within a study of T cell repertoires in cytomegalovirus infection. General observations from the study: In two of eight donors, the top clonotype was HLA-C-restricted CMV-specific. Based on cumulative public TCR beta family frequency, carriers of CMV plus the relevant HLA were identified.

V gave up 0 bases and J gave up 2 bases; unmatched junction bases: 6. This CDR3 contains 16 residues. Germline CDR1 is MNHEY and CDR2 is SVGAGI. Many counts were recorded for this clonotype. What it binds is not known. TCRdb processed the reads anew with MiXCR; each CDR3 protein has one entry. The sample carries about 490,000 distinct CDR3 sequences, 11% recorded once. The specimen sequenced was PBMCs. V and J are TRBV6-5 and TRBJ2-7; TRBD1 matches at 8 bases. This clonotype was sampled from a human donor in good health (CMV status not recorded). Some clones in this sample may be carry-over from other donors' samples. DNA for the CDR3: TGTGCCAGCAGTTACTCGGGGGACAGGCTGGCCTACGAGCAGTACTTC. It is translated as CASSYSGDRLAYEQYF.